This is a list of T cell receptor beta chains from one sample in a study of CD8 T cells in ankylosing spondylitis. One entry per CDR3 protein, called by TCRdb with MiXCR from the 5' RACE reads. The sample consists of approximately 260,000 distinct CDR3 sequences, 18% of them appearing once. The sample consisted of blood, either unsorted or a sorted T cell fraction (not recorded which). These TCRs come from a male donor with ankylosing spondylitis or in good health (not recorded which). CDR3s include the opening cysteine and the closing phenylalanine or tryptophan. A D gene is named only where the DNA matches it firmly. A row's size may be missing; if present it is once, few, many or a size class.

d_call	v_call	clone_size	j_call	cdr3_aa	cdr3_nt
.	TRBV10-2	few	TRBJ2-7	CASKGIHEQYF	TGCGCCAGCAAGGGTATCCACGAGCAGTACTTC
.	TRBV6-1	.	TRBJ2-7	CASSVMEGSYEQYF	TGTGCCAGCAGCGTGATGGAGGGCTCCTACGAGCAGTACTTC
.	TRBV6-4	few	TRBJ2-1	CASSTDPAPYNEQFF	TGTGCCAGCAGTACCGACCCGGCCCCCTACAATGAGCAGTTCTTC
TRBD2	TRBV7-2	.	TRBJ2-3	CASGREGTDTQYF	TGTGCCAGCGGGCGGGAGGGAACAGATACGCAGTATTTT
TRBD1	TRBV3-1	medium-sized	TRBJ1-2	CASSSPGQGILSYGYTF	TGTGCCAGCAGCTCTCCGGGACAGGGCATTTTGAGTTATGGCTACACCTTC
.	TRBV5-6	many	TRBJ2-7	CASSFGTSSYEQYF	TGTGCCAGCAGCTTTGGTACGAGCTCCTACGAGCAGTACTTC
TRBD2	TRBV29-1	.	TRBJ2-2	CSVLGTRPSGELFF	TGCAGCGTTCTTGGGACTAGGCCGAGCGGGGAGCTGTTTTTT
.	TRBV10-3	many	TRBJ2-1	CAISDTDNEQFF	TGTGCCATCAGTGACACAGACAATGAGCAGTTCTTC
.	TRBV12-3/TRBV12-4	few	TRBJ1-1	CASSLGQVRPMNTEAFF	TGTGCCAGCAGTTTAGGGCAGGTTCGTCCTATGAACACTGAAGCTTTCTTT
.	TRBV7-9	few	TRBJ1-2	CASSPSTVLYGYTF	TGTGCCAGCAGCCCATCGACAGTACTCTATGGCTACACCTTC
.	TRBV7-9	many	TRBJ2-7	CASSHPRLPYEQYF	TGTGCCAGCAGCCATCCTAGACTGCCCTACGAGCAGTACTTC
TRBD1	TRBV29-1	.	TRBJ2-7	CSVVGQGDYEQYF	TGCAGCGTTGTGGGACAGGGGGATTACGAGCAGTACTTC
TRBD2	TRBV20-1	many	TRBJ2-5	CSARSSGRANNQETQYF	TGCAGTGCCAGATCTAGCGGGAGGGCCAATAATCAAGAGACCCAGTACTTC
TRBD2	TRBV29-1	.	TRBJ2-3	CSVDAALAGVVDTQYF	TGCAGCGTCGACGCCGCACTAGCGGGAGTTGTAGATACGCAGTATTTT
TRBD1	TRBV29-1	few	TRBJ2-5	CSAELDRGLETQYF	TGCAGCGCCGAATTGGACAGGGGGCTAGAGACCCAGTACTTC
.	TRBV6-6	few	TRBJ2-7	CASSDTGTPIPYEQYF	TGTGCCAGCAGTGACACCGGGACACCGATTCCCTACGAGCAGTACTTC
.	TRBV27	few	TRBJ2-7	CASSFRGQGEQYF	TGTGCCAGCAGTTTTAGAGGGCAGGGCGAGCAGTACTTC
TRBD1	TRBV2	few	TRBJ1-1	CAGQTGGRTDGEAFF	TGTGCCGGACAAACAGGGGGGCGAACAGACGGTGAAGCTTTCTTT
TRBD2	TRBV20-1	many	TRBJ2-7	CSARVTAGSSYEQYF	TGCAGTGCTAGAGTAACAGCGGGGAGCTCCTACGAGCAGTACTTC
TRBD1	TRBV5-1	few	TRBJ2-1	CASTVGQGSYNEQFF	TGCGCCAGCACCGTTGGACAGGGGTCCTACAATGAGCAGTTCTTC
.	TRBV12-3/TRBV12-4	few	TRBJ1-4	CASQTWGSNEKLFF	TGTGCCAGCCAGACCTGGGGCTCTAATGAAAAACTGTTTTTT
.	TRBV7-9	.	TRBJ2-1	CASSPPWQIHEQFF	TGTGCCAGCAGCCCACCCTGGCAGATCCATGAGCAGTTCTTC
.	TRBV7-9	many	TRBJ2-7	CASLDSSYEQYF	TGTGCCAGCTTGGACAGCTCCTACGAGCAGTACTTC
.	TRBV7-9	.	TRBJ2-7	CASSLYGAAYEQYF	TGTGCCAGCAGCTTATACGGGGCGGCCTACGAGCAGTACTTC
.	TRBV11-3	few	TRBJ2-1	CASSLDSGLSNNEQFF	TGTGCCAGCAGCTTAGATTCGGGACTGAGTAACAATGAGCAGTTCTTC
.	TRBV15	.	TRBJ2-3	CATSRDPAITDTQYF	TGTGCCACCAGCAGAGATCCCGCCATCACAGATACGCAGTATTTT
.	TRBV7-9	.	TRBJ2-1	CASLGSDHYNEQFF	TGTGCCAGCCTTGGGTCCGACCATTACAATGAGCAGTTCTTC
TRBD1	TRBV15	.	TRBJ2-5	CATSGWTGSDLEETQYF	TGTGCCACCAGCGGCTGGACAGGGAGTGACCTTGAAGAGACCCAGTACTTC
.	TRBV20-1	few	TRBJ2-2	CSARTFANTGELFF	TGCAGTGCTCGTACGTTCGCGAACACCGGGGAGCTGTTTTTT
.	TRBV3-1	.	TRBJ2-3	CASSRLGGGKKDTQYF	TGTGCCAGCAGCCGTCTCGGAGGCGGGAAAAAAGATACGCAGTATTTT
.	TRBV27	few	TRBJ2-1	CASSEGTLSSYNEQFF	TGTGCCAGCAGTGAGGGGACACTTAGCTCCTACAATGAGCAGTTCTTC
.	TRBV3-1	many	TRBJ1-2	CASSLGTDYGYTF	TGTGCCAGCAGCCTCGGGACTGACTATGGCTACACCTTC